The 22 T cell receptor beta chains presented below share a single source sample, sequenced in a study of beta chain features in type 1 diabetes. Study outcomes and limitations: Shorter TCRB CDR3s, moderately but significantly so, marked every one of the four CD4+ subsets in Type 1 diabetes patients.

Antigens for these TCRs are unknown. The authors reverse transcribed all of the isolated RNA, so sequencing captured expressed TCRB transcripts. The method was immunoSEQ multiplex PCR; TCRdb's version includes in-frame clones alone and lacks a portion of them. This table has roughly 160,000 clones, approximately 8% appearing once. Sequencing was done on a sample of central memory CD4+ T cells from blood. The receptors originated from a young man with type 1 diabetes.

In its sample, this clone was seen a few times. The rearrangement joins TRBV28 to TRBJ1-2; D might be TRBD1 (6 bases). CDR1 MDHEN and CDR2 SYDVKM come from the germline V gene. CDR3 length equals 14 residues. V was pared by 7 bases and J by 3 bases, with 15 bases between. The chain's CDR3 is CASTPNPGDYGYTF. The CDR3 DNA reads TGTGCCAGCACCCCAAATCCAGGGGACTATGGCTACACCTTC.

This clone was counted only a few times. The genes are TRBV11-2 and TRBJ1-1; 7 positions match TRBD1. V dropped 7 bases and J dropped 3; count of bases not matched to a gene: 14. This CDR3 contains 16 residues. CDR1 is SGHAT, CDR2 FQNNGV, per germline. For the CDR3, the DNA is TGTGCCAGCACCGAACCCAGGGGCAGGGGGGACACTGAAGCTTTCTTT. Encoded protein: CASTEPRGRGDTEAFF.

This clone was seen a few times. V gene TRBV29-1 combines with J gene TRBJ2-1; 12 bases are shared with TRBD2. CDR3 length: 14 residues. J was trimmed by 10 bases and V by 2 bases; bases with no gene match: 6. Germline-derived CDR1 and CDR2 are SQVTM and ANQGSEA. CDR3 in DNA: TGCAGCGTTGAACGACTAGCGGGGGTTGGCGAGCAGTTCTTC. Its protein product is CSVERLAGVGEQFF.

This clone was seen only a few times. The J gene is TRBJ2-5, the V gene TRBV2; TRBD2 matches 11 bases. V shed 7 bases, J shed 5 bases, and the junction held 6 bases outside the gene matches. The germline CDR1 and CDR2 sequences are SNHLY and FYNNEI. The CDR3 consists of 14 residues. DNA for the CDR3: TGTGCCAGCAATAGCGGGAGGGCCGGGGAGACCCAGTACTTC. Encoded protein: CASNSGRAGETQYF.

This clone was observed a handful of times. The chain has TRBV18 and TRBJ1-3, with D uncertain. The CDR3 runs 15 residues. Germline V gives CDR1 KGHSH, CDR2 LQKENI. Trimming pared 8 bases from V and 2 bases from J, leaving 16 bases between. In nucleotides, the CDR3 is TGTGCCAGCGCGGCACGGAGAGGGACTGGAAACACCATATATTTT. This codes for CASAARRGTGNTIYF. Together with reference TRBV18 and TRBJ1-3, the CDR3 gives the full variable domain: NAGVMQNPRHLVRRRGQEARLRCSPMKGHSHVYWYRQLPEEGLKFMVYLQKENIIDESGMPKERFSAEFPKEGPSILRIQQVVRGDSAAYFCASAARRGTGNTIYFGEGSWLTVV.

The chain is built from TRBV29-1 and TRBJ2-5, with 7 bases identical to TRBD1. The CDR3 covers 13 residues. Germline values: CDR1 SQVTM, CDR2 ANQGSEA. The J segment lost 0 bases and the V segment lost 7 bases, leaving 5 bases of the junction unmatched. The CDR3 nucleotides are TGCAGCGCAGGGGACAGATACCAAGAGACCCAGTACTTC. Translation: CSAGDRYQETQYF.

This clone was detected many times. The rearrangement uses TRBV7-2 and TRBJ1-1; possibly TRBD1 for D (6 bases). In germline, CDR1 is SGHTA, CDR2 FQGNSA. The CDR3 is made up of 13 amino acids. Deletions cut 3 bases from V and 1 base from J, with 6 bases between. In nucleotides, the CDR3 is TGTGCCAGCAGCTTCAGGGGGAACACTGAAGCTTTCTTT. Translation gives CASSFRGNTEAFF. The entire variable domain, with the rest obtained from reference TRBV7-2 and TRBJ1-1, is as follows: GAGVSQSPSNKVTEKGKDVELRCDPISGHTALYWYRQSLGQGLEFLIYFQGNSAPDKSGLPSDRFSAERTGGSVSTLTIQRTQQEDSAVYLCASSFRGNTEAFFGQGTRLTVV.

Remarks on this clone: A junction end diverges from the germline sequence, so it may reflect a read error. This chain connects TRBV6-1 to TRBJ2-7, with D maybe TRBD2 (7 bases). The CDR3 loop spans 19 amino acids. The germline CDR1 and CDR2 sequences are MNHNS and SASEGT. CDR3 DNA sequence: TGTGCCAGCAGTGAAGGGGGACTAAGACAGGTAATCCTTCGTTACGAGGAGTACTTC. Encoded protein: CASSEGGLRQVILRYEEYF.

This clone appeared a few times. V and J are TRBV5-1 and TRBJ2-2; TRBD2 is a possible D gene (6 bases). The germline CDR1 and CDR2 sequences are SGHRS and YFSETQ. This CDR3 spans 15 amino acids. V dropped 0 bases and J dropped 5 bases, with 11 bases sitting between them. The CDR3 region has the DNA TGCGCCAGCAGCTTGGTTCCGGGAGAGACCGGGGAGCTGTTTTTT. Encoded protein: CASSLVPGETGELFF.

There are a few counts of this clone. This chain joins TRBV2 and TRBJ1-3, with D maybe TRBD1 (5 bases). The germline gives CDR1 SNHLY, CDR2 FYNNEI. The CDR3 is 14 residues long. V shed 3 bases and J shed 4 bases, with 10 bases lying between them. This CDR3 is CASSEGQPGNTIYF. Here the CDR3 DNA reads TGTGCCAGCAGTGAGGGGCAACCCGGAAACACCATATATTTT.

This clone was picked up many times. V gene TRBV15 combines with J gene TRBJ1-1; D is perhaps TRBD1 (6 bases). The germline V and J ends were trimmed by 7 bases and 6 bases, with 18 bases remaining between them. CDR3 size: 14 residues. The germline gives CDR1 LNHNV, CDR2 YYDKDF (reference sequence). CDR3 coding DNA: TGTGCCACCAAGCAATCCATTAACAGGGCTGAAGCTTTCTTT. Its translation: CATKQSINRAEAFF. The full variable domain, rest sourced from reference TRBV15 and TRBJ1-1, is DAMVIQNPRYQVTQFGKPVTLSCSQTLNHNVMYWYQQKSSQAPKLLFHYYDKDFNNEADTPDNFQSRRPNTSFCFLDIRSPGLGDTAMYLCATKQSINRAEAFFGQGTRLTVV.

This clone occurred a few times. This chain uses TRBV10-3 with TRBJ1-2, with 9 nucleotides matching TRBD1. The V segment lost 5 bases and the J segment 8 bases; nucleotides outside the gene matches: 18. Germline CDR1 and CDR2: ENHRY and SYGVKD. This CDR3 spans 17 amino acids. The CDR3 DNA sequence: TGTGCCATCAGTCCCGGGACAGGGCGTTACGGAATCGACGGCTACACCTTC. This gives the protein CAISPGTGRYGIDGYTF.

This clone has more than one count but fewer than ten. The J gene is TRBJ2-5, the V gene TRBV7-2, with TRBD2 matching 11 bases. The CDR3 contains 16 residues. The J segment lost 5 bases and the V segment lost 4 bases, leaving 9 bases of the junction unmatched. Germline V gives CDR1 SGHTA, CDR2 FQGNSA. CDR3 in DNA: TGTGCCAGCAGCTCCAATAGCGGGGGGGCATGGGAGACCCAGTACTTC. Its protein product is CASSSNSGGAWETQYF.

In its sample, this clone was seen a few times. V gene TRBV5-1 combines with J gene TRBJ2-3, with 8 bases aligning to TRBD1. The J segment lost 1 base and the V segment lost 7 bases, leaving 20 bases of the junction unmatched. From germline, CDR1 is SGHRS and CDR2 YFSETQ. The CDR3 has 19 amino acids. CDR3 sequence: CASAGKRDRNGQGTDTQYF. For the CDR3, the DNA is TGCGCCAGCGCCGGAAAAAGGGACAGGAATGGGCAGGGCACAGATACGCAGTATTTT.

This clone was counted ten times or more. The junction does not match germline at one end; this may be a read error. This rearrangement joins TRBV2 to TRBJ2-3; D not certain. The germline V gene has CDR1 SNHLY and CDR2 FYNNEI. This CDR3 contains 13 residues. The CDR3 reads CASNEEYTDTQYF. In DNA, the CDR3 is TGTGCCAGCAATGAAGAATACACAGATACGCAGTATTTT.

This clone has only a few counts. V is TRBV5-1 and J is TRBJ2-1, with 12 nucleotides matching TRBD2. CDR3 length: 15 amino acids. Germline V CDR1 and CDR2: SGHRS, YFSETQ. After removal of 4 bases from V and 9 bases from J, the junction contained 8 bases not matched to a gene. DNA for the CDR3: TGCGCCAGCAGCCCGCGGACTAGCGGGACCCCTGAGCAGTTCTTC. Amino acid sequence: CASSPRTSGTPEQFF. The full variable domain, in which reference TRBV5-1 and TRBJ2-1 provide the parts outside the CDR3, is KAGVTQTPRYLIKTRGQQVTLSCSPISGHRSVSWYQQTPGQGLQFLFEYFSETQRNKGNFPGRFSGRQFSNSRSEMNVSTLELGDSALYLCASSPRTSGTPEQFFGPGTRLTVL.

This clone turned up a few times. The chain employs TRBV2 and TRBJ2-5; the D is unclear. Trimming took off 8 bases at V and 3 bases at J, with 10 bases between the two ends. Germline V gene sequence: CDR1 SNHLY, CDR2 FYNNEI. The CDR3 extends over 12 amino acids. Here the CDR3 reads CASFFYEETQYF. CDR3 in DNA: TGTGCCAGCTTTTTCTATGAAGAGACCCAGTACTTC.

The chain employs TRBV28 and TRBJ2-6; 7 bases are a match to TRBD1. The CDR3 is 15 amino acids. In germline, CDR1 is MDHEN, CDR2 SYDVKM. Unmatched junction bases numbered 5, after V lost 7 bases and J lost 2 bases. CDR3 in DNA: TGTGCCAGCACCCAAGGACAGGCTGGGGCCAACGTCCTGACTTTC. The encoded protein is CASTQGQAGANVLTF.

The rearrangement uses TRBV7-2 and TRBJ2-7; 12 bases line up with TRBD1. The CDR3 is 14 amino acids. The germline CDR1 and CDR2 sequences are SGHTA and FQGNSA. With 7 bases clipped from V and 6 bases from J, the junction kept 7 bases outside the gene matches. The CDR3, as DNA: TGTGCCAGCAAGCAGGGACAGGGGGCGGGCGAGCAGTACTTC. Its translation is CASKQGQGAGEQYF. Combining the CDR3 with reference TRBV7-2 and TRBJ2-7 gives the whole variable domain GAGVSQSPSNKVTEKGKDVELRCDPISGHTALYWYRQSLGQGLEFLIYFQGNSAPDKSGLPSDRFSAERTGGSVSTLTIQRTQQEDSAVYLCASKQGQGAGEQYFGPGTRLTVT.

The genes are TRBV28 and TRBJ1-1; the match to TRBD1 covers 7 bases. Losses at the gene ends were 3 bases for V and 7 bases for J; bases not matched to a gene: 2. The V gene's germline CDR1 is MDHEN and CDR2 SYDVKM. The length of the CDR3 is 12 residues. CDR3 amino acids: CASSFHRGEAFF. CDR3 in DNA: TGTGCCAGCAGTTTTCACAGGGGTGAAGCTTTCTTT.

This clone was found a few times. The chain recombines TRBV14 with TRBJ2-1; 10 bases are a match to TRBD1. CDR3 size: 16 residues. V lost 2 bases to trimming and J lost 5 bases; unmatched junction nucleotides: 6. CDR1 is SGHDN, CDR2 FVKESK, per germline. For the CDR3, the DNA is TGTGCCAGCAGCCAACGCGGGACAGGGGCGAACAATGAGCAGTTCTTC. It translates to CASSQRGTGANNEQFF.

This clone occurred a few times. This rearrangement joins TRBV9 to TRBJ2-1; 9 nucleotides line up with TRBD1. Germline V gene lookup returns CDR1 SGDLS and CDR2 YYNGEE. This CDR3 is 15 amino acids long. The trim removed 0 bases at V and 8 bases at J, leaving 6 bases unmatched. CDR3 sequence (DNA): TGTGCCAGCAGCGTAGGACAGGGGGTAGTGGATGAGCAGTTCTTC. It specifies CASSVGQGVVDEQFF.